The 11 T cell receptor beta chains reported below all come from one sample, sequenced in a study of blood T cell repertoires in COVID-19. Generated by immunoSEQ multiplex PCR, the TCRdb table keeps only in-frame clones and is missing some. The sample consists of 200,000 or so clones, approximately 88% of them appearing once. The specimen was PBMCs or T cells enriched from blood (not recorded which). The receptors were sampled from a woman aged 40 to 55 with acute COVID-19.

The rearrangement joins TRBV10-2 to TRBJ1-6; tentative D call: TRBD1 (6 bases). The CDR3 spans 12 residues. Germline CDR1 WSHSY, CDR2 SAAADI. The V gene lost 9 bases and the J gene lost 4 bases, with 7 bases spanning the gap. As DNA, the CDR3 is TGCGCCAGTACAGGGTATAATTCACCCCTCCACTTT. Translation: CASTGYNSPLHF.

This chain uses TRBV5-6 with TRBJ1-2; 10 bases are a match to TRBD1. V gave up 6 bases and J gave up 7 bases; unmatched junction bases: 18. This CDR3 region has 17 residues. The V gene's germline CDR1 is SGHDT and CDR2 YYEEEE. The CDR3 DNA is TGTGCCAGCAAGCTTCGACGCTCGGGACAGGGGTACGCTGGCTACACCTTC. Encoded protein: CASKLRRSGQGYAGYTF. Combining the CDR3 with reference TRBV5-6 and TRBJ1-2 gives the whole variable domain DAGVTQSPTHLIKTRGQQVTLRCSPKSGHDTVSWYQQALGQGPQFIFQYYEEEERQRGNFPDRFSGHQFPNYSSELNVNALLLGDSALYLCASKLRRSGQGYAGYTFGSGTRLTVV.

In DNA form, the CDR3 reads TGTGCCAGCCACCGGAACGGGGTCACTGAAGCTTTCTTT. Protein: CASHRNGVTEAFF. The V and J genes are TRBV2 and TRBJ1-1; no clear D. Germline loops: CDR1 SNHLY, CDR2 FYNNEI. The germline V and J ends were trimmed by 8 bases and 4 bases, with 14 bases remaining between them. The CDR3 runs to 13 residues.

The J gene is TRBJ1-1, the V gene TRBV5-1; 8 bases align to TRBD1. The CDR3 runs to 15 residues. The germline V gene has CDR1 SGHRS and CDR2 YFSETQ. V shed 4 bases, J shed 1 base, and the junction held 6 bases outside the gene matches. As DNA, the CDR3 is TGCGCCAGCAGCGTGACGGGGACAGGGAACACTGAAGCTTTCTTT. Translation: CASSVTGTGNTEAFF.

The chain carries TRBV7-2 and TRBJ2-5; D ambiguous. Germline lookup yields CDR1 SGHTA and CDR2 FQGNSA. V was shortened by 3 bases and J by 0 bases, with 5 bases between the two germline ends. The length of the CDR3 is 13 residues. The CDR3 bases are TGTGCCAGCAGCTTGAGTAACCAAGAGACCCAGTACTTC. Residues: CASSLSNQETQYF.

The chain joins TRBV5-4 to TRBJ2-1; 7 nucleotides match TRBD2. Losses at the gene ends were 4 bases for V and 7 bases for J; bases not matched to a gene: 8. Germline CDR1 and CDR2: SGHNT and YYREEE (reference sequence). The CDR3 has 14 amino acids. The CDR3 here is CASSHRDYTNEQFF. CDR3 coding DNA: TGTGCCAGCAGCCACCGGGACTACACGAATGAGCAGTTCTTC.

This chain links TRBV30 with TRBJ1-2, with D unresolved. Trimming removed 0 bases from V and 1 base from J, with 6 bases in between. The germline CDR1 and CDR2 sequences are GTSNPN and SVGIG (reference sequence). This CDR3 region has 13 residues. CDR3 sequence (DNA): TGTGCCTGGAGTGTTAACATTAACTATGGCTACACCTTC. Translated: CAWSVNINYGYTF.

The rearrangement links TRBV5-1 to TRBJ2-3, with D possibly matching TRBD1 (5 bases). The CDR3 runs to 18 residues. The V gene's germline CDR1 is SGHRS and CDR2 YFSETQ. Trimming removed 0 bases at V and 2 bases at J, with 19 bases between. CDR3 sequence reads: CASSLDQSGQSVTDTQYF. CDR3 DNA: TGCGCCAGCAGCTTGGATCAGAGTGGACAATCGGTCACAGATACGCAGTATTTT. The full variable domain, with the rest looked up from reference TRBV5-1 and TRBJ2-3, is KAGVTQTPRYLIKTRGQQVTLSCSPISGHRSVSWYQQTPGQGLQFLFEYFSETQRNKGNFPGRFSGRQFSNSRSEMNVSTLELGDSALYLCASSLDQSGQSVTDTQYFGPGTRLTVL.

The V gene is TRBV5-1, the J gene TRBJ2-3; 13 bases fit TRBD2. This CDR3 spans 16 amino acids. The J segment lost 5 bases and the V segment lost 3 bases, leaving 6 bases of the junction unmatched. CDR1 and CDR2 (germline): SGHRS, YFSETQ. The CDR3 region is CASSSGGLAGQDTQYF. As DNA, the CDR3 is TGCGCCAGCAGCTCGGGGGGACTAGCGGGACAAGATACGCAGTATTTT.

CDR3 in amino acids: CATSDFLTPGLPHEQFF. The CDR3, as DNA: TGTGCCACCAGTGATTTTCTAACCCCGGGACTCCCGCATGAGCAGTTCTTC. The chain joins TRBV24-1 to TRBJ2-1, with D possibly TRBD2 on 6 matching bases. Germline CDR1 and CDR2: KGHDR and SFDVKD. The V gene lost 1 base and the J gene lost 8 bases, with 20 bases spanning the gap. The CDR3 consists of 17 residues.

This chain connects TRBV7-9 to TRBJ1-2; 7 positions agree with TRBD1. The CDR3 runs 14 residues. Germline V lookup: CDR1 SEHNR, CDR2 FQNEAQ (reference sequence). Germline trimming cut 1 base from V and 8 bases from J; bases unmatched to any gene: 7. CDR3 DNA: TGTGCCAGCAGCTTAGGTGCAGGGGGGTCCGGCTACACCTTC. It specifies CASSLGAGGSGYTF.